A single sample is the source of the 3 T cell receptor beta chains below, sequenced in a study of T cell responses to AZD1222 COVID-19 vaccine. Clones were sequenced by immunoSEQ multiplex PCR, and TCRdb holds only the in-frame ones, with some missing. The sample consists of about 140,000 clones, over 90% of them appearing once. The source was peripheral blood, collected 28 days after the second AZD1222 dose. The receptors derive from an adult who received the AZD1222 COVID-19 vaccine.

The chain combines TRBV7-9 with TRBJ2-1; no clear D gene. Germline V gene data show CDR1 as SEHNR and CDR2 as FQNEAQ (reference sequence). CDR3 length equals 12 residues. Trimming removed 3 bases from V and 9 bases from J, with 9 bases in between. CDR3 bases: TGTGCCAGCAGCTTCAGCCCCGTTGAGCAGTTCTTC. It specifies CASSFSPVEQFF.

Remarks on this clone: Other DNA sequences in this specimen translate into the identical CDR3. The chain has TRBV28 and TRBJ1-2, with D possibly matching TRBD1 (5 bases). The CDR3 has 12 amino acids. V lost 8 bases to trimming and J lost 5 bases, with 12 bases between them. The germline CDR1 and CDR2 sequences are MDHEN and SYDVKM. The CDR3, as DNA: TGTGCCAGCTCTTTGGGGGGGTATGGCTACACCTTC. It yields the protein CASSLGGYGYTF.

The chain is built from TRBV12-3 or TRBV12-4 and TRBJ1-2; the D gene is possibly TRBD1 (5 bases). The V end was cut by 6 bases, the J end by 4 bases, with 12 bases between. This CDR3 contains 13 residues. The CDR3 coding sequence is TGTGCCAGCAGCCGTGGGACGGCCTATGGCTACACCTTC. Encoded protein: CASSRGTAYGYTF.